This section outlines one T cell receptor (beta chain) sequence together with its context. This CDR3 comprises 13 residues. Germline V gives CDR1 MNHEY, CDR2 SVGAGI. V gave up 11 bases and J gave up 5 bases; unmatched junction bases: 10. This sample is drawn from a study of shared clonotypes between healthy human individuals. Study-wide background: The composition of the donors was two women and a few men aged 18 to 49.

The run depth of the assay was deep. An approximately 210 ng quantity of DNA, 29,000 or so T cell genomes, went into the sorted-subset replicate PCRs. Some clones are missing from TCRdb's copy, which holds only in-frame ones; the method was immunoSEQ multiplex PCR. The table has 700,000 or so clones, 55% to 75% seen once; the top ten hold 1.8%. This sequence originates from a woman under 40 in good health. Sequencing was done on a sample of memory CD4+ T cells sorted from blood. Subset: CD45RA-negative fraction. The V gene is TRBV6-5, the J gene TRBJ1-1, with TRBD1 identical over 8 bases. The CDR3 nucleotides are TGTGCCGTACAGGGGGGAGTAGGTACTGAAGCTTTCTTT. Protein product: CAVQGGVGTEAFF.